The 22 T cell receptor beta chains below come from one sample, sequenced in a study of low-dose radiotherapy and immunotherapy resistance in tumors. First-strand cDNA relied on TRAV- and TRBV-specific primers spanning alpha and beta chains. An approximately 19-cycle PCR with a constant-region primer and V-primer adapter amplified TCRs. A single record per CDR3 protein comes from TCRdb applying MiXCR to the reads. The sample holds around 69,000 distinct CDR3 sequences, around 32% seen once. Specified time point: before trial treatment. The sequencing used PBMCs, collected before treatment. These receptors were collected from a female donor with ovarian cancer.

The chain couples TRBV23-1 to TRBJ1-1; D not resolved. TRBV23-1 is assigned to the ORF class and has an uncertain function. The CDR3 sequence is 13 residues long. V shed 0 bases and J shed 10 bases, with 12 bases lying between them. CDR3 nucleotides: TGCGCCAGCAGTCAATCAAACGGGCCGGGAGCTTTCTTT. Translation gives CASSQSNGPGAFF.

This clonotype was recorded many times. The chain has TRBV5-5 and TRBJ1-4; D possibly corresponds to TRBD1 (6 bases). From germline, CDR1 is SGHKS and CDR2 YYEKEE (reference sequence). Deletions cut 4 bases from V and 7 bases from J, with 14 bases between. The CDR3 loop spans 14 amino acids. The CDR3 DNA follows: TGTGCCAGCAGCCTTCAGGGGTGGAGTGAAAAACTGTTTTTT. Protein sequence: CASSLQGWSEKLFF.

J is TRBJ2-1 and V is TRBV10-2, with D tentatively TRBD2 (6 bases). V gave up 6 bases and J gave up 10 bases, with 13 bases separating them. In germline, CDR1 is WSHSY, CDR2 SAAADI. The CDR3 has 12 amino acids. The CDR3 region has the DNA TGCGCCAGCAGGGGAGGTTACTGGGAGCAGTTCTTC. Protein: CASRGGYWEQFF.

This clonotype was observed a handful of times. The V gene is TRBV5-4, the J gene TRBJ1-1; a possible D gene is TRBD1 (6 bases). Trimming shortened V by 4 bases and J by 0 bases, and 13 bases separated the two germline ends. The germline V gene has CDR1 SGHNT and CDR2 YYREEE (reference sequence). CDR3 length equals 15 residues. CDR3 sequence (DNA): TGTGCCAGCAGCCCGAGGACAGAAATGAACACTGAAGCTTTCTTT. Translating it yields CASSPRTEMNTEAFF.

Ten or more counts support this clonotype. The chain couples TRBV19 to TRBJ1-1, with a possible D match to TRBD1 (5 bases). Germline CDR1 and CDR2: LNHDA and SQIVND (reference sequence). The CDR3 length is 14 residues. V dropped 3 bases and J dropped 4 bases, with 12 bases sitting between them. CDR3 loop: CASSMGGVSTEAFF. In DNA form, the CDR3 reads TGTGCCAGTAGTATGGGGGGGGTGTCCACTGAAGCTTTCTTT.

This clonotype has at least ten counts. The V call is TRBV27, the J call TRBJ2-7, with TRBD2 matching 13 bases. After removal of 5 bases from V and 6 bases from J, the junction contained 4 bases not matched to a gene. This CDR3 has 14 amino acids. Germline V gene lookup returns CDR1 MNHEY and CDR2 SMNVEV (reference sequence). The DNA for the CDR3 is TGTGCCAGCAGTCCCGGACTAGCGGGAGCCGAGCAGTACTTC. It is translated as CASSPGLAGAEQYF.

The V call is TRBV19, the J call TRBJ2-7; 12 bases fit TRBD1. CDR1 is LNHDA, CDR2 SQIVND, per germline (reference sequence). This CDR3 has 15 residues. Trimming at V came to 4 bases and at J to 5 bases, leaving 6 bases not matched to a gene. The CDR3 reads CASSNRDRGLNEQYF. The DNA of the CDR3 is TGTGCCAGTAGTAACCGGGACAGGGGGCTCAACGAGCAGTACTTC.

This clonotype was found many times. The chain employs TRBV28 and TRBJ1-5; unclear D gene. The CDR3 is made up of 17 amino acids. Germline CDR1 reads MDHEN; CDR2 reads SYDVKM. Trimming pared 2 bases from V and 0 bases from J, leaving 14 bases between. CDR3: CASSLHSSGFSNQPQHF. The CDR3 DNA is TGTGCCAGCAGTTTACACTCGAGTGGGTTTAGCAATCAGCCCCAGCATTTT.

Details on this clonotype: It differs at one base from a far larger clone, so likely a read error. The rearrangement links TRBV28 to TRBJ2-7, with 8 bases lining up with TRBD2. The DNA end favors TRBJ2-5, so the J call may be wrong. Germline CDR1 is MDHEN and CDR2 is SYDVKM. CDR3 length equals 15 residues. The CDR3 protein is CVSSLLAGTQETQYF. As DNA, the CDR3 is TGTGTCAGCAGTTTGTTAGCGGGGACCCAAGAGACCCAGTACTTC.

The V call is TRBV12-3 or TRBV12-4, the J call TRBJ2-1; 7 positions match TRBD2. The CDR3 spans 16 residues. Germline trimming cut 5 bases from V and 3 bases from J; bases unmatched to any gene: 10. CDR3 protein: CASSLLAGEIYNEQFF. The CDR3 DNA is TGTGCCAGCAGTCTCCTGGCGGGGGAGATCTACAATGAGCAGTTCTTC.

This clonotype appeared once. V is TRBV14 and J is TRBJ2-3; D is possibly TRBD2 (6 bases). CDR3 length equals 13 residues. V shed 3 bases and J shed 12 bases, with 16 bases lying between them. Germline V gene sequence: CDR1 SGHDN, CDR2 FVKESK. This CDR3 is CASSQDRLVTQYF. The CDR3 DNA is TGTGCCAGCAGCCAGGACCGACTAGTCACCCAGTATTTT.

This clonotype was recorded many times. The V call is TRBV6-6, the J call TRBJ1-1; TRBD1 agrees at 8 bases. The CDR3 runs 13 residues. V was pared by 6 bases and J by 4 bases, with 4 bases of the junction left unmatched. The germline gives CDR1 MNHNY, CDR2 SVGAGI (reference sequence). The CDR3 loop reads CASRLTGGTEAFF. CDR3 sequence (DNA): TGTGCCAGCAGACTCACAGGGGGCACTGAAGCTTTCTTT.

This chain connects TRBV10-3 to TRBJ2-7, with 9 nucleotides matching TRBD2. V lost 5 bases, J lost 4 bases, and 6 bases stayed unmatched. Germline V CDR1 and CDR2: ENHRY, SYGVKD. The CDR3 sequence is 14 residues long. The CDR3 DNA sequence: TGTGCCATCAGTACCGGGACTAGCTATTACGAGCAGTACTTC. Translated, it gives CAISTGTSYYEQYF.

This clonotype was seen only once. Sequence at one end of the junction differs from germline and may be a read error. J is TRBJ2-1 and V is TRBV5-3; the match to TRBD2 covers 9 bases. Being an ORF, TRBV5-3 has a function that is uncertain. CDR3 length: 16 residues. The CDR3: CASSLAGLAGIDEQFF. Written as DNA, the CDR3 is TGTGCCAGCAGCTTGGCCGGTCTAGCGGGAATAGATGAGCAGTTCTTC.

This sequence joins TRBV11-2 and TRBJ2-2, with 8 bases aligning to TRBD2. Per the germline V gene, CDR1 is SGHAT and CDR2 is FQNNGV. V was pared by 3 bases and J by 5 bases, with 5 bases of the junction left unmatched. This CDR3 is built from 15 residues. CDR3 region: CASSFGGGSTGELFF. The CDR3 DNA follows: TGTGCCAGCAGCTTCGGCGGGGGGTCGACCGGGGAGCTGTTTTTT. Full variable domain (missing parts from reference TRBV11-2 and TRBJ2-2): EAGVAQSPRYKIIEKRQSVAFWCNPISGHATLYWYQQILGQGPKLLIQFQNNGVVDDSQLPKDRFSAERLKGVDSTLKIQPAKLEDSAVYLCASSFGGGSTGELFFGEGSRLTVL.

This clonotype came up many times. The CDR3 loop is CAIRTAGDSPLHF. In DNA, the CDR3 is TGTGCCATCAGGACGGCAGGGGATTCACCCCTCCACTTT. This chain connects TRBV10-3 to TRBJ1-6, with D perhaps matching TRBD1 (6 bases). Germline V lookup: CDR1 ENHRY, CDR2 SYGVKD. The CDR3 runs to 13 residues. Trimming removed 6 bases from V and 8 bases from J, with 11 bases in between.

The V call is TRBV30, the J call TRBJ1-1, with D unclear. Germline CDR1 GTSNPN, CDR2 SVGIG (reference sequence). The CDR3 totals 14 residues. Trimming cost V 1 base and J 6 bases, with 15 bases left between them. Written as DNA, the CDR3 is TGTGCCTGGAGTGACCGATTTATTGGCCCTGAAGCTTTCTTT. Its translation: CAWSDRFIGPEAFF.

The table lists this clonotype with many counts. This sequence joins TRBV20-1 and TRBJ1-5; weak D call: TRBD1 (6 bases). Trimming cost V 4 bases and J 6 bases, with 22 bases left between them. CDR1 is DFQATT and CDR2 is SNEGSKA in the germline V gene (reference sequence). The CDR3 loop spans 16 amino acids. The CDR3, as DNA: TGCAGTGCTAACCGAGCGAGCGGGGGCTGGAGTCAGCCCCAGCATTTT. Translating it yields CSANRASGGWSQPQHF.

This clonotype was counted ten times or more. This chain joins TRBV24-1 and TRBJ2-5, with D perhaps matching TRBD2 (5 bases). Germline values: CDR1 KGHDR, CDR2 SFDVKD. CDR3 length: 15 residues. Trimming shortened V by 3 bases and J by 3 bases, and 13 bases separated the two germline ends. This CDR3 is CATSDGRSGEETQYF. The CDR3 bases are TGTGCCACCAGTGATGGCCGGAGCGGAGAAGAGACCCAGTACTTC.

With regard to this clonotype: A far larger clone is just one base off, so this is likely a read error. V usage is TRBV10-3 and J usage is TRBJ2-7, with 15 bases lining up with TRBD2. CDR1 and CDR2 (germline): ENHRY, SYGVKD. Trimming removed 3 bases from V and 7 bases from J; junction bases left unmatched: 19. This CDR3 is built from 20 residues. Here the CDR3 DNA reads TGTGCCATCAGTGAACACGGGACTAGCGGGAGGCGGGGGTCCTACAATGAGCAGTACTTC. Its translation is CAISEHGTSGRRGSYNEQYF.

This clonotype was recorded many times. The chain is built from TRBV20-1 and TRBJ2-7, with D perhaps assigned TRBD1 or TRBD2 (5 bases each). The CDR3 totals 13 residues. Germline V gene data show CDR1 as DFQATT and CDR2 as SNEGSKA (reference sequence). V shed 1 base and J shed 5 bases, with 12 bases lying between them. The CDR3 nucleotides are TGCAGTGCTAGAGGAATCGGGGCCGACGAGCAGTACTTC. This sequence encodes CSARGIGADEQYF.

The CDR3 bases are TGTGCCAGCAGCTTACCAACGAGTGGGTATAGGACCCAGTACTTC. Protein product: CASSLPTSGYRTQYF. The gene calls are TRBV11-2 and TRBJ2-5; D is unclear. Deletions cut 2 bases from V and 7 bases from J, with 17 bases between. Germline assignment: CDR1 SGHAT and CDR2 FQNNGV. CDR3 length: 15 residues.